This passage covers 2 T cell receptor beta chains from one sample sequenced in a study of blood T cell repertoires in COVID-19. Clones were sequenced by immunoSEQ multiplex PCR, and TCRdb holds only the in-frame ones, with some missing. Of approximately 250,000 clones in the sample, 86% were seen once. Sequencing was done on a sample of peripheral blood. Source of these receptors: a man aged 25 to 45 who had recovered from COVID-19.

V is TRBV4-1 and J is TRBJ2-1, with TRBD2 identical over 7 bases. The CDR3 loop spans 15 amino acids. CDR1 is MGHRA, CDR2 YSYEKL, per germline. After removal of 3 bases from V and 6 bases from J, the junction contained 8 bases not matched to a gene. In nucleotides, the CDR3 is TGCGCCAGCAGCCATCCCGGGACTACGTCCAATGAGCAGTTCTTC. It encodes CASSHPGTTSNEQFF.

CDR3 amino acids: CASSYGVNSGNTIYF. The CDR3 DNA reads TGTGCCAGCAGTTACGGAGTCAATTCTGGAAACACCATATATTTT. The chain recombines TRBV6-5 with TRBJ1-3; D is unresolved. CDR3 size: 15 residues. V was pared by 2 bases and J by 1 base, with 9 bases between. The germline gives CDR1 MNHEY, CDR2 SVGAGI.